The TCR beta chain described here comes from a study of blood T cell repertoires in COVID-19. This clone was counted once. Losses at the gene ends were 7 bases for V and 2 bases for J; bases not matched to a gene: 9. Germline CDR1 is MDHEN and CDR2 is SYDVKM. CDR3 length equals 16 residues. Libraries were prepared by immunoSEQ multiplex PCR; TCRdb keeps only in-frame clonotypes and omits some of them. The sample includes roughly 80,000 clones, about 83% of them seen just once. This TCR was sampled from a man aged 45-60 years with acute or convalescent COVID-19. The sequenced sample consisted of peripheral blood. The chain is built from TRBV28 and TRBJ2-7; 12 bases align to TRBD1. The CDR3 nucleotides read TGTGCCAGCACCTCCCCCGGGACAGGGGGCCCCTACGAGCAGTACTTC. Encoded protein: CASTSPGTGGPYEQYF. Full variable domain (rest looked up from reference TRBV28 and TRBJ2-7): DVKVTQSSRYLVKRTGEKVFLECVQDMDHENMFWYRQDPGLGLRLIYFSYDVKMKEKGDIPEGYSVSREKKERFSLILESASTNQTSMYLCASTSPGTGGPYEQYFGPGTRLTVT.